The T cell receptor (beta chain) under discussion was sequenced for a study of chemoradiotherapy in HPV16-positive cancers (dated by TCRdb to between 2020 and 2023). For the wider study: Using functional T-cell assays on cells from two HPV16-positive patients, the researchers defined candidate HPV-specific T-cell clones and common TCR motifs. TCR repertoires from more than 70 patients with HPV-related cancers were then used to track the candidate HPV-specific TCRs and motifs. Whether T-cell immunity against the HPV oncoproteins E6 and E7 changes during chemoradiotherapy and whether survival is affected by this immunity were examined in the study. Study-level results and caveats: Among HPV16-positive patients, expansion of HPV-responsive T cells during chemoradiotherapy was associated with better recurrence-free survival. Expansion of candidate HPV-specific clones and E7-related TCR motifs was observed in the tumor microenvironment during treatment, whereas no such expansion was observed for non-HPV-specific T cells. Only two HPV16-positive patients were used to derive the functional definition of HPV-specific T cells, and the survival association was reported for HPV16-positive patients.

Regarding this clone: The antigen this receptor binds is unknown. No base-level quality is on record; no much larger clone is a single base apart.

The library came from the immunoSEQ multiplex PCR assay. In its TCRdb copy, this immuneACCESS table keeps in-frame sequences only and misses some clones. Where compared with another copy, unresolved V genes explain less than half of these, and the others have no known cause. This sample gives about 15,000 clones in total; 65% to 80% of them show up just once. The ten largest clones take up roughly a tenth of the sample. Reading from cysteine to phenylalanine, the CDR3 counts 12 amino acids. Only CDR3 DNA remains: 36 bases, in frame from the first base. Trimming removed 8 bases from V and 7 bases from J, leaving 14 bases between the germline ends. Based on the germline V gene (reference sequence), the CDR1 and CDR2 sequences are SEHNR and FQNEAQ. Repertoires were sampled repeatedly over the course of chemoradiotherapy so that clonal expansion in the tumor microenvironment could be followed.

Rearrangement joined TRBV7-9 to TRBJ2-5; the D gene identity is not certain. This sequence was found in a human donor with HPV-associated anogenital cancer. Specimen collection occurred from a patient who underwent chemoradiotherapy. The nucleotides are TGTGCCAGCGAGCAGCCAACGGGGACCCAGTACTTC. This yields the protein CASEQPTGTQYF.